The present T cell receptor (beta chain) was sequenced within a study of response to subunit inactivated influenza vaccine. Study-wide results and limits: That few new T cells are recruited by each seasonal influenza vaccination was the authors' suggestion.

With regard to this clonotype: Its antigen is unidentified.

Each CDR3 protein gets one entry after TCRdb re-called the RT-PCR reads with MiXCR. This sample has roughly 170,000 distinct CDR3 sequences, with about a tenth found just once. This CDR3 spans 13 amino acids. Germline V gene data show CDR1 as SGHVS and CDR2 as FNYEAQ. The V gene lost 1 base and the J gene lost 6 bases, with 10 bases spanning the gap. The chain combines TRBV7-6 with TRBJ2-7, with unresolved D. The specimen was non-naive T cells sorted from PBMCs, collected on the day of vaccination. The source is a man aged 50 to 59 who received an inactivated influenza vaccine. This CDR3 is CASSLERWSEQYF. In DNA form, the CDR3 reads TGTGCCAGCAGCTTAGAGCGTTGGAGCGAGCAGTACTTC. Variable domain in full (rest from reference TRBV7-6 and TRBJ2-7): GAGVSQSPRYKVTKRGQDVALRCDPISGHVSLYWYRQALGQGPEFLTYFNYEAQQDKSGLPNDRFSAERPEGSISTLTIQRTEQRDSAMYRCASSLERWSEQYFGPGTRLTVT.